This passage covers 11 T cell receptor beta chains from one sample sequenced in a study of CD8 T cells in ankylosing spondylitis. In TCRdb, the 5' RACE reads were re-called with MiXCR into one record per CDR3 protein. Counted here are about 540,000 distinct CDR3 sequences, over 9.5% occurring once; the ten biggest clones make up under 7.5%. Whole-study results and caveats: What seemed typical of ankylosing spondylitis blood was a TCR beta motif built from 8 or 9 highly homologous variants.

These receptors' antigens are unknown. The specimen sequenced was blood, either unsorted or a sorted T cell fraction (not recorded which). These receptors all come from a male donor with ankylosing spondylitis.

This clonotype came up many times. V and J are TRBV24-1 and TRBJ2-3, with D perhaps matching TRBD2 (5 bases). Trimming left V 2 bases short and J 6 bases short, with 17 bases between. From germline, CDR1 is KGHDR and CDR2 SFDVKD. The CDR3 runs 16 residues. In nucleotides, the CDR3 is TGTGCCACCAGTGATTGGAGGTCGGGGAGTCAGGATACGCAGTATTTT. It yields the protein CATSDWRSGSQDTQYF.

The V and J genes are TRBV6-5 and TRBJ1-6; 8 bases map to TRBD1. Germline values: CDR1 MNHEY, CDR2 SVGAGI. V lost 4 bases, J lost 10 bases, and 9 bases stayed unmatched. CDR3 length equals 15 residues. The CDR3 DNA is TGTGCCAGCAGTTTCCCGGGACAGGCGCGGTCACCCCTCCACTTT. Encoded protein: CASSFPGQARSPLHF.

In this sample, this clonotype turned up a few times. CDR3 sequence reads: CASSYRAGVTDTQYF. In DNA, the CDR3 is TGCGCCAGCAGCTACCGGGCGGGAGTGACAGATACGCAGTATTTT. This chain joins TRBV5-1 and TRBJ2-3, with 7 bases lining up with TRBD2. Trimming at V came to 3 bases and at J to 3 bases, leaving 7 bases not matched to a gene. Germline CDR1 is SGHRS and CDR2 is YFSETQ. This CDR3 comprises 15 residues.

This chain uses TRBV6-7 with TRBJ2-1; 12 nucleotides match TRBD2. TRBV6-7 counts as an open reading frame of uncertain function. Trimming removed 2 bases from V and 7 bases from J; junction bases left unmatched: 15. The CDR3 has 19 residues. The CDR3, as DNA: TGTGCCAGCAGTTACGTGACTAGCGGGAGAACAGATCCTCGGAATGAGCAGTTCTTC. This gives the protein CASSYVTSGRTDPRNEQFF.

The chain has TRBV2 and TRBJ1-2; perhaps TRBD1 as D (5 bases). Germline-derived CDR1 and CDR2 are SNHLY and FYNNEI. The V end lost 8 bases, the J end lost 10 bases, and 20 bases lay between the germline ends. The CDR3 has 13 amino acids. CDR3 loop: CASGDQWPLSYTF. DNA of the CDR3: TGTGCCAGCGGGGACCAATGGCCCTTATCCTACACCTTC.

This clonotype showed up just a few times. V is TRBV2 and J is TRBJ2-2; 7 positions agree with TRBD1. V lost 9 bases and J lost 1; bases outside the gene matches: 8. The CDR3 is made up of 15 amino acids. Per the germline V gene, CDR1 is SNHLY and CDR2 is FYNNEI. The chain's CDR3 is CASNLGQMNTGELFF. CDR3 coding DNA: TGTGCCAGTAATCTGGGACAGATGAACACCGGGGAGCTGTTTTTT. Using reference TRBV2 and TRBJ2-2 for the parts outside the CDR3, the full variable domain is EPEVTQTPSHQVTQMGQEVILRCVPISNHLYFYWYRQILGQKVEFLVSFYNNEISEKSEIFDDQFSVERPDGSNFTLKIRSTKLEDSAMYFCASNLGQMNTGELFFGEGSRLTVL.

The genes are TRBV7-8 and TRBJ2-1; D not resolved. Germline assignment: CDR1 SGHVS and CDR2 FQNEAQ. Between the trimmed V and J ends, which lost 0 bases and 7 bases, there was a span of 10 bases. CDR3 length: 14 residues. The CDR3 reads CASSLALMSNEQFF. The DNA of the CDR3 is TGTGCCAGCAGCTTAGCGCTAATGAGTAATGAGCAGTTCTTC.

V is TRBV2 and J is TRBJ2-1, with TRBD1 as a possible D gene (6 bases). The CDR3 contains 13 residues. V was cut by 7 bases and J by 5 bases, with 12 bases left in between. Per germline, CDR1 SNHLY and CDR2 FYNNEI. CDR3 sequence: CASTSTGDNEQFF. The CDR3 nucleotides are TGTGCCAGCACCTCGACAGGAGACAATGAGCAGTTCTTC.

The CDR3 region is CASSLGRINEQFF. The CDR3, as DNA: TGTGCCAGCAGCTTAGGACGGATTAATGAGCAGTTCTTC. The genes are TRBV7-9 and TRBJ2-1; D remains unclear. The V and J ends lost 1 base and 7 bases respectively, with 8 bases between them. This CDR3 is built from 13 residues. Germline assignment: CDR1 SEHNR and CDR2 FQNEAQ (reference sequence).

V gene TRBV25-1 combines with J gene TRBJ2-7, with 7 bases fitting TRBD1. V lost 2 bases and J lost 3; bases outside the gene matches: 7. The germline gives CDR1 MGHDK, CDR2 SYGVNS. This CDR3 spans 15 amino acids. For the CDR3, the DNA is TGTGCCAGCAGTGAAGAGGGGGCCCCCCACTACGAGCAGTACTTC. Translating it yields CASSEEGAPHYEQYF.

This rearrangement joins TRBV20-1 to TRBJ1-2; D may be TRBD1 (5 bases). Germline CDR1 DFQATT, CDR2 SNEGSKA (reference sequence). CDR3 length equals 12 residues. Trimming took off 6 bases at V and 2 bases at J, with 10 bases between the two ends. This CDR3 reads CSAARGNYGYTF. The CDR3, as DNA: TGCAGTGCAGCTCGGGGGAACTATGGCTACACCTTC.